This T cell receptor (beta chain) originates from a study of T cell repertoires in cytomegalovirus infection. Study as a whole: The public TCR beta signatures pointed to both CMV infection and matching HLA type. Study findings and constraints: Dominating the ex vivo response were HLA-C-restricted CMV-specific TCR beta clonotypes. Cumulative public TCR beta family frequency identified CMV carriers with the relevant HLA.

TCRdb re-called the reads with MiXCR, one entry per CDR3 protein. The sample lists around 270,000 distinct CDR3 sequences, approximately 9.1% seen once, with less than 15% in the top ten. This clonotype has a count of ten or more. Its antigen is unknown. Germline V gives CDR1 SGHTA, CDR2 FQGNSA. The ends were cut back, 8 bases at V and 1 base at J, with 14 bases in the middle. This CDR3 has 14 amino acids. The sequence was obtained from a human donor in good health (CMV status not recorded). Some clones in this sample may be carry-over from other donors' samples. The chain recombines TRBV7-2 with TRBJ2-5; TRBD2 is a possible D gene (5 bases). Sequenced material: PBMCs. For the CDR3, the DNA is TGTGCCAGCCAGAGGAGGAACGTCCAAGAGACCCAGTACTTC. Its protein product is CASQRRNVQETQYF.